This T cell receptor (beta chain) emerged from a study of CD8+CD57+ T cells in acquired aplastic anemia. The template used for profiling TCR beta VDJ and CDR3 was genomic DNA. TCRdb re-derived calls from the reads in MiXCR, one entry per CDR3 protein. The table includes hundreds of thousands of distinct CDR3 sequences, approximately 58% detected once. Patients who underwent sequencing had shown CD8+CD57+ cell expansion by flow cytometry. V lost 3 bases and J 2 bases, leaving 14 bases between the germline ends. This CDR3 region has 16 residues. CDR1 is LNHDA and CDR2 is SQIVND in the germline V gene (reference sequence).

V and J are TRBV19 and TRBJ1-3, with no clear D. This sequence originates from a human donor with aplastic anemia. The sample taken for sequencing was sorted CD4+, CD8+, or CD8+CD57+ T cells (not recorded which) from PBMCs. This CDR3 reads CASSIFEQRTGNTIYF. CDR3 coding DNA: TGTGCCAGTAGTATCTTCGAACAGCGGACTGGAAACACCATATATTTT.